This entry features one TCR beta chain sequence. The antigen is undetermined. This sample was included in a study of siplizumab effects on memory and regulatory T cells. Study results and limitations: Sequences that were alloreactive and traceable to unstimulated CD4+ memory cells were significantly reduced by siplizumab. Memory T cells appeared less diverse than naive cells, which seemed to contribute substantially to alloresponse.

The assay covered some 100,000 TCR templates per sample. The repertoire was sequenced with immunoSEQ multiplex PCR; TCRdb's copy has only in-frame clones and lacks some. The sample has over 95,000 clones, 85% to 95% seen once. With 3 bases removed from V and 1 base from J, the gap between germline ends came to 9 bases. The CDR3 contains 14 residues. In germline, CDR1 is KGHSH, CDR2 LQKENI. The sample was non-Treg CD4+ T cells sorted from blood. The source of this sequence is a human donor in good health. The chain has TRBV18 and TRBJ1-1; D is uncertain. The CDR3 sequence is CASSPGRENTEAFF. The CDR3 DNA reads TGTGCCAGCTCACCCGGGAGGGAGAACACTGAAGCTTTCTTT.